The 14 T cell receptor beta chains below come from one sample, sequenced in a study of T cells in tumors after PD-1 blockade. Sequencing used immunoSEQ multiplex PCR; TCRdb keeps in-frame clones, though not all of them. The sample yields about 63,000 clones, 74% seen once. This material consisted of PBMCs, taken after anti-PD-1 treatment. Receptors originate from a human donor with basal cell carcinoma.

V usage is TRBV29-1 and J usage is TRBJ1-1; possibly TRBD1 for D (5 bases). V lost 6 bases to trimming and J lost 1 base, with 9 bases between them. CDR1 and CDR2 from the germline V gene are SQVTM and ANQGSEA. This CDR3 is 12 amino acids long. DNA of the CDR3: TGCAGCGTCCGGGACGGGAACACTGAAGCTTTCTTT. Its protein is CSVRDGNTEAFF.

The J gene is TRBJ1-3, the V gene TRBV7-8; D gene uncertain. The CDR3 has 14 residues. Trimming pared 1 base from V and 0 bases from J, leaving 4 bases between. CDR1 and CDR2 (germline): SGHVS, FQNEAQ. For the CDR3, the DNA is TGTGCCAGCAGCTTAGTAGCCTCTGGAAACACCATATATTTT. Translation: CASSLVASGNTIYF.

This clone was seen a few times. The rearrangement links TRBV19 to TRBJ1-2; 7 nucleotides agree with TRBD1. In germline, CDR1 is LNHDA, CDR2 SQIVND (reference sequence). The CDR3 extends over 15 amino acids. V was clipped by 5 bases and J by 5 bases; unmatched bases: 11. CDR3 in amino acids: CASSSTGALGYGYTF. As DNA, the CDR3 is TGTGCCAGTAGTTCAACAGGGGCGCTAGGATATGGCTACACCTTC.

CDR3 amino acids: CAISRADTDTQYF. The DNA of the CDR3 is TGTGCCATCAGTCGGGCAGACACAGATACGCAGTATTTT. The chain uses TRBV10-3 and TRBJ2-3, with D unclear. The CDR3 has 13 residues. V was trimmed by 5 bases and J by 2 bases, leaving 8 bases between them. Looked up from germline, CDR1 is ENHRY and CDR2 is SYGVKD.

The chain recombines TRBV7-6 with TRBJ2-1; 9 bases are shared with TRBD1. Per the germline V gene, CDR1 is SGHVS and CDR2 is FNYEAQ. The CDR3 has 17 amino acids. V dropped 1 base and J dropped 3; count of bases not matched to a gene: 7. CDR3 DNA sequence: TGTGCCAGCAGCTTAGGTGGGGGACAGGGCTACTACAATGAGCAGTTCTTC. Translating it yields CASSLGGGQGYYNEQFF.

The chain uses TRBV18 and TRBJ2-4; unclear D gene. V gave up 3 bases and J gave up 0 bases, with 9 bases separating them. The germline V gene has CDR1 KGHSH and CDR2 LQKENI. The CDR3 sequence is 15 residues long. The CDR3, as DNA: TGTGCCAGCTCACCCCCCCAGGTAGCCAAAAACATTCAGTACTTC. Residues: CASSPPQVAKNIQYF.

The rearrangement joins TRBV12-3 or TRBV12-4 to TRBJ1-5; D is undetermined. The CDR3 has 13 residues. The V and J ends lost 6 bases and 0 bases respectively, with 6 bases between them. The CDR3 loop is CASSLTSNQPQHF. The CDR3 DNA reads as TGTGCCAGCAGCCTCACTAGCAATCAGCCCCAGCATTTT.

This clone has a single count. This sequence joins TRBV7-9 and TRBJ2-1, with 7 bases lining up with TRBD2. This CDR3 comprises 15 residues. The ends lost 6 bases at V and 5 bases at J; junction bases unmatched: 10. CDR1 SEHNR and CDR2 FQNEAQ come from the germline V gene (reference sequence). The CDR3 loop reads CASSPGTKRDNEQFF. The DNA of the CDR3 is TGTGCCAGCAGTCCCGGGACTAAAAGAGACAATGAGCAGTTCTTC.

The chain combines TRBV6-7 with TRBJ2-3; 10 nucleotides align to TRBD2. TRBV6-7 is an ORF; its function is uncertain. The CDR3 extends over 12 amino acids. The J segment lost 6 bases and the V segment lost 7 bases, leaving 1 base of the junction unmatched. The DNA of the CDR3 is TGTGCCAGCACTAGCGGGGGCGATACGCAGTATTTT. This gives the protein CASTSGGDTQYF.

The sample holds a few counts of this clone. The chain has TRBV19 and TRBJ1-5; D unresolved. In germline, CDR1 is LNHDA, CDR2 SQIVND (reference sequence). Trimming shortened V by 0 bases and J by 9 bases, and 12 bases separated the two germline ends. The length of the CDR3 is 14 residues. The CDR3 spells CASSIDRGSGPQHF. The CDR3 coding sequence is TGTGCCAGTAGTATAGATAGAGGGTCGGGGCCCCAGCATTTT.

V gene TRBV6-6 combines with J gene TRBJ2-7; no reliable D call. The V gene lost 5 bases and the J gene lost 2 bases, with 10 bases spanning the gap. The germline V gene encodes CDR1 MNHNY and CDR2 SVGAGI (reference sequence). The CDR3 contains 13 residues. CDR3 in DNA: TGTGCCAGCAGTCCGCGATTTCCCTACGAGCAGTACTTC. Protein sequence: CASSPRFPYEQYF.

This chain links TRBV5-1 with TRBJ2-7, with 9 bases matching TRBD1. The germline V gene encodes CDR1 SGHRS and CDR2 YFSETQ. The V segment lost 0 bases and the J segment 4 bases; nucleotides outside the gene matches: 8. The CDR3 runs 16 residues. CDR3 region: CASSLAIGTGLYEQYF. The CDR3, as DNA: TGCGCCAGCAGCTTGGCGATCGGGACAGGGCTGTACGAGCAGTACTTC. The full variable domain, rest sourced from reference TRBV5-1 and TRBJ2-7, is KAGVTQTPRYLIKTRGQQVTLSCSPISGHRSVSWYQQTPGQGLQFLFEYFSETQRNKGNFPGRFSGRQFSNSRSEMNVSTLELGDSALYLCASSLAIGTGLYEQYFGPGTRLTVT.

CDR3 nucleotide sequence: TGTGCCACCAGTGATCCGGGCACCCAGGCTGAGCAGTTCTTC. Its translation: CATSDPGTQAEQFF. The V gene is TRBV24-1, the J gene TRBJ2-1; D remains ambiguous. Germline lookup yields CDR1 KGHDR and CDR2 SFDVKD. Trimming removed 3 bases at V and 9 bases at J, with 14 bases between. The CDR3 has 14 residues.

This clone was detected a few times. The V call is TRBV4-2, the J call TRBJ1-1, with 7 bases identical to TRBD1. Germline loops: CDR1 LGHNA, CDR2 YNFKEQ. The V and J ends lost 4 bases and 6 bases, in that order; junction bases with no gene match: 11. The CDR3 runs 15 residues. CDR3 nucleotides: TGTGCCAGCAGCCGCGACAGGGCGGATGGCGCTGAAGCTTTCTTT. Encoded protein: CASSRDRADGAEAFF.